This T cell receptor (beta chain) stems from a study of blood T cell repertoires in COVID-19. Cohort allocation depended upon clinical history that participants reported. Only in-frame clones appear in the TCRdb table, and some are missing; sequencing was by immunoSEQ multiplex PCR. The sample includes approximately 440,000 clones, roughly 88% of them seen just once. This clone occurred once. Material for sequencing was PBMCs or T cells enriched from blood (not recorded which). The TCR originated in a man in his late teens or twenties who had recovered from COVID-19.

CDR3 nucleotide sequence: TGTGCCAGCAGCCTGGGACAGGGCAGAGGGGAGCCCCAGCATTTT. It codes for CASSLGQGRGEPQHF. The rearrangement links TRBV7-9 to TRBJ1-5; 9 nucleotides line up with TRBD1. Germline assignment: CDR1 SEHNR and CDR2 FQNEAQ (reference sequence). This CDR3 is 15 amino acids long. J gave up 8 bases and V 5 bases, and 10 bases lay outside the gene matches.